This T cell receptor (beta chain) was captured by sequencing in a study of blood T cell repertoires in COVID-19. Looking at the study overall: Donors in the United States, Italy and Spain gave samples during acute or convalescent COVID-19. PBMCs, B-cell-depleted T cells, or T cells provided the cDNA or gDNA that made up the material.

This clone was observed once. Per the study methods: Reference gene primer amplification in the assay estimated nucleated cell counts. Assay used: immunoSEQ multiplex PCR; TCRdb lists only in-frame clones, some missing. V and J calls and clone size are given by that table; D and trimming were obtained from the DNA. The sample holds roughly 250,000 clones, 84% seen once. The CDR3 has 13 amino acids. Per the germline V gene, CDR1 is MGHDK and CDR2 is SYGVNS. V trimming: 8 bases; J trimming: 1 base; junction bases outside the gene matches: 3. The chain is built from TRBV25-1 and TRBJ2-7, with 9 bases matching TRBD1. The clonotype was recovered from a man aged 50-60 years with active or convalescent COVID-19. The sequencing input was peripheral blood. CDR3 sequence reads: CASGQGKSYEQYF. In DNA form, the CDR3 reads TGTGCCAGCGGACAGGGGAAGTCCTACGAGCAGTACTTC.